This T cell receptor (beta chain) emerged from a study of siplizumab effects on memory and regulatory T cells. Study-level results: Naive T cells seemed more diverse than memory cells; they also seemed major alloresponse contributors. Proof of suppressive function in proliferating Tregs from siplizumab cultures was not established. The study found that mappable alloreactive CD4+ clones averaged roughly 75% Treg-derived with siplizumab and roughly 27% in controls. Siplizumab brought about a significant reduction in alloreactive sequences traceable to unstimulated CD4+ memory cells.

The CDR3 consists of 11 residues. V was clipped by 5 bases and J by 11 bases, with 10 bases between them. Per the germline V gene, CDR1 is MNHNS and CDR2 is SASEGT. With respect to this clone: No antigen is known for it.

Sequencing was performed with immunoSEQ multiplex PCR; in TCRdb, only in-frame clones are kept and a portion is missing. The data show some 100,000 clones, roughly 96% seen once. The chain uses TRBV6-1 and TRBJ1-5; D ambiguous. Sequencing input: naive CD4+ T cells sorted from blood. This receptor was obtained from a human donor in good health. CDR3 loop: CASSSPQAQHF. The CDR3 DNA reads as TGTGCCAGCAGTAGCCCCCAGGCCCAGCATTTT.